The 19 T cell receptor beta chains below come from one sample, sequenced in a study of post-analysis software for immune sequencing data. These receptors' targets are unknown. Overall study findings and caveats: About 5 TRBV segments occurring more often in patients than controls included TRBV5-6, TRBV5-1 and TRBV20-1.

Presence of unique molecular identifiers characterized the TCR beta cDNA libraries. TCRdb ran MiXCR on the PCR reads and lists one entry per CDR3 protein. The profile shows about 770,000 distinct CDR3 sequences, just over 45% of them singletons. Material: blood. Every receptor here comes from a girl aged 5-17 years with multiple sclerosis.

The chain joins TRBV20-1 to TRBJ2-1; no definite D call. The CDR3 covers 10 residues. Germline lookup yields CDR1 DFQATT and CDR2 SNEGSKA (reference sequence). Trimming took off 6 bases at V and 7 bases at J, with 7 bases between the two ends. This CDR3 reads CSAAENEQFF. CDR3 in DNA: TGCAGTGCGGCCGAAAATGAGCAGTTCTTC.

This clonotype occurred a few times. The chain combines TRBV12-3 or TRBV12-4 with TRBJ2-7; 7 positions agree with TRBD1. The CDR3 totals 18 residues. The V and J ends lost 3 bases and 2 bases, in that order; junction bases with no gene match: 16. The CDR3 reads CASSFRVDPGRGPYEQYF. The CDR3 nucleotides read TGTGCCAGCAGTTTTAGGGTTGATCCAGGAAGGGGGCCCTACGAGCAGTACTTC.

V is TRBV7-9 and J is TRBJ2-5; TRBD2 agrees at 8 bases. Germline V gives CDR1 SEHNR, CDR2 FQNEAQ (reference sequence). After removal of 5 bases from V and 5 bases from J, the junction contained 7 bases not matched to a gene. This CDR3 contains 14 residues. In DNA, the CDR3 is TGTGCCAGCAGCCGGACTAGCACCGGGGAGACCCAGTACTTC. It translates to CASSRTSTGETQYF.

This clonotype was observed once. This chain connects TRBV19 to TRBJ2-4; 8 nucleotides agree with TRBD2. The trim removed 5 bases at V and 8 bases at J, leaving 17 bases unmatched. Germline values: CDR1 LNHDA, CDR2 SQIVND (reference sequence). The CDR3 extends over 17 amino acids. CDR3 loop: CASSPEVGAGDVDIQYF. In DNA form, the CDR3 reads TGTGCCAGTAGTCCCGAGGTCGGAGCGGGAGATGTGGACATTCAGTACTTC.

This clonotype occurred a few times. The rearrangement links TRBV6-5 to TRBJ2-3, with a weak D call TRBD2 (7 bases). V was cut by 0 bases and J by 1 base, with 17 bases left in between. The CDR3 has 18 residues. Germline CDR1 reads MNHEY; CDR2 reads SVGAGI. CDR3 in amino acids: CASSYSSRGGSGTDTQYF. DNA for the CDR3: TGTGCCAGCAGTTACTCGAGCCGCGGGGGCTCTGGCACAGATACGCAGTATTTT.

The chain combines TRBV7-9 with TRBJ1-4; 7 bases fit TRBD1. This CDR3 region has 15 residues. V shed 4 bases and J 5 bases; nucleotides not matched to a gene: 7. Germline V gives CDR1 SEHNR, CDR2 FQNEAQ (reference sequence). The CDR3 DNA reads TGTGCCAGCAGCTGGGGACAGCGGAACAATGAAAAACTGTTTTTT. It codes for CASSWGQRNNEKLFF.

This clonotype was seen at least ten times. The chain uses TRBV7-8 and TRBJ2-5, with TRBD1 matching 9 bases. The germline gives CDR1 SGHVS, CDR2 FQNEAQ. Germline trimming cut 0 bases from V and 7 bases from J; bases unmatched to any gene: 15. This CDR3 has 18 residues. DNA for the CDR3: TGTGCCAGCAGCTTAGCCACCGGGACAGGGTTAACGGTGAGGACCCAGTACTTC. Amino acids: CASSLATGTGLTVRTQYF.

The V gene is TRBV14, the J gene TRBJ2-7; D is unresolved. The DNA end favors TRBJ2-5, so the J call may be wrong. Germline assignment: CDR1 SGHDN and CDR2 FVKESK. The length of the CDR3 is 15 residues. For the CDR3, the DNA is TGTGCCAGCAGCCAGCGGCGACCAGAGACAGAGACCCAGTACTTC. This gives the protein CASSQRRPETETQYF.

V gene TRBV4-1 combines with J gene TRBJ2-5; 7 bases agree with TRBD2. There are 15 residues in the CDR3. Germline CDR1 MGHRA, CDR2 YSYEKL. Trimming took 0 bases from V and 4 from J; bases not matched to a gene: 5. The CDR3 sequence: CASSQEGGFSETQYF. In nucleotides, the CDR3 is TGCGCCAGCAGCCAAGAGGGGGGGTTCTCAGAGACCCAGTACTTC.

This clonotype was recorded a few times. This rearrangement joins TRBV6-4 to TRBJ2-1; TRBD1 matches at 8 bases. Looked up from germline, CDR1 is MRHNA and CDR2 is SNTAGT. V lost 2 bases and J lost 0; bases outside the gene matches: 9. The CDR3 has 18 amino acids. CDR3 amino acids: CASSDPLTGVSSYNEQFF. In DNA, the CDR3 is TGTGCCAGCAGTGACCCCTTGACAGGGGTGAGCTCCTACAATGAGCAGTTCTTC.

This clonotype came up a few times. The chain is built from TRBV29-1 and TRBJ2-7; TRBD2 matches at 8 bases. V lost 8 bases to trimming and J lost 5 bases; unmatched junction nucleotides: 11. The CDR3 has 13 residues. The germline V gene encodes CDR1 SQVTM and CDR2 ANQGSEA. The CDR3: CSFTAGVENEQYF. In nucleotides, the CDR3 is TGCAGCTTTACAGCGGGAGTGGAGAACGAGCAGTACTTC.

This chain connects TRBV6-1 to TRBJ2-3; possible D gene TRBD1, 6 bases. Trimming pared 7 bases from V and 1 base from J, leaving 12 bases between. The V gene's germline CDR1 is MNHNS and CDR2 SASEGT. CDR3 length equals 14 residues. DNA for the CDR3: TGTGCCAGCACTGGGGGCGCGGGCACAGATACGCAGTATTTT. Amino acids: CASTGGAGTDTQYF.

In the case of this clonotype: A much larger clonotype is one base distant, so this may be a read error. The chain recombines TRBV12-3 or TRBV12-4 with TRBJ2-7; 8 nucleotides line up with TRBD1. The CDR3 is 14 amino acids. V shed 4 bases, J shed 10 bases, and the junction held 12 bases outside the gene matches. CDR3: CASSYGPGGEAQYF. DNA for the CDR3: TGTGCCAGCAGTTACGGACCAGGGGGCGAGGCCCAGTACTTC.

The chain employs TRBV19 and TRBJ2-5, with 8 bases lining up with TRBD1. The last part of the DNA fits TRBJ2-7 better; the J call may be wrong. Germline loops: CDR1 LNHDA, CDR2 SQIVND (reference sequence). The CDR3 runs 13 residues. CDR3: CASSTAGGREQYF. The DNA for the CDR3 is TGTGCCAGTAGCACCGCAGGGGGCCGCGAGCAGTACTTC.

The rearrangement links TRBV20-1 to TRBJ2-5, with 9 bases matching TRBD2. This CDR3 is 16 amino acids long. CDR1 is DFQATT, CDR2 SNEGSKA, per germline (reference sequence). J was trimmed by 1 base and V by 6 bases; bases with no gene match: 12. This CDR3 reads CSARGVTSGIQETQYF. CDR3 nucleotides: TGCAGTGCGCGAGGGGTGACTAGCGGAATCCAAGAGACCCAGTACTTC.

The chain is built from TRBV6-5 and TRBJ1-2, with 7 bases aligning to TRBD1. The CDR3 spans 16 residues. With 0 bases clipped from V and 2 bases from J, the junction kept 6 bases outside the gene matches. Germline CDR1 MNHEY, CDR2 SVGAGI. CDR3 DNA: TGTGCCAGCAGTTACTCCGGACAGGCAACGAACTATGGCTACACCTTC. It encodes CASSYSGQATNYGYTF.

J is TRBJ2-3 and V is TRBV20-1, with no clear D. The V gene's germline CDR1 is DFQATT and CDR2 SNEGSKA (reference sequence). The length of the CDR3 is 11 residues. Trimming took 4 bases from V and 4 from J, leaving 6 bases between them. CDR3 DNA: TGCAGTGCTATTAGGTCAGATACGCAGTATTTT. Translated: CSAIRSDTQYF.

The CDR3, as DNA: TGTGCCAGCAGCGCAACTAGCGGGAGAGGTGGGGAGACCCAGTACTTC. Translation: CASSATSGRGGETQYF. V is TRBV7-3 and J is TRBJ2-5; 11 nucleotides match TRBD2. V shed 5 bases and J 5 bases; nucleotides not matched to a gene: 10. Germline assignment: CDR1 SGHTA and CDR2 FQGTGA. The CDR3 extends over 16 amino acids.

This clonotype was counted between two and nine times. V gene TRBV5-1 combines with J gene TRBJ2-3; D is possibly TRBD1 or TRBD2 (6 bases each). V lost 0 bases and J 4 bases, leaving 18 bases between the germline ends. The CDR3 extends over 17 amino acids. Per germline, CDR1 SGHRS and CDR2 YFSETQ. This chain's CDR3 is CASSLDSGAKGADTQYF. CDR3 coding DNA: TGCGCCAGCAGCTTGGATTCGGGGGCGAAAGGTGCAGATACGCAGTATTTT.